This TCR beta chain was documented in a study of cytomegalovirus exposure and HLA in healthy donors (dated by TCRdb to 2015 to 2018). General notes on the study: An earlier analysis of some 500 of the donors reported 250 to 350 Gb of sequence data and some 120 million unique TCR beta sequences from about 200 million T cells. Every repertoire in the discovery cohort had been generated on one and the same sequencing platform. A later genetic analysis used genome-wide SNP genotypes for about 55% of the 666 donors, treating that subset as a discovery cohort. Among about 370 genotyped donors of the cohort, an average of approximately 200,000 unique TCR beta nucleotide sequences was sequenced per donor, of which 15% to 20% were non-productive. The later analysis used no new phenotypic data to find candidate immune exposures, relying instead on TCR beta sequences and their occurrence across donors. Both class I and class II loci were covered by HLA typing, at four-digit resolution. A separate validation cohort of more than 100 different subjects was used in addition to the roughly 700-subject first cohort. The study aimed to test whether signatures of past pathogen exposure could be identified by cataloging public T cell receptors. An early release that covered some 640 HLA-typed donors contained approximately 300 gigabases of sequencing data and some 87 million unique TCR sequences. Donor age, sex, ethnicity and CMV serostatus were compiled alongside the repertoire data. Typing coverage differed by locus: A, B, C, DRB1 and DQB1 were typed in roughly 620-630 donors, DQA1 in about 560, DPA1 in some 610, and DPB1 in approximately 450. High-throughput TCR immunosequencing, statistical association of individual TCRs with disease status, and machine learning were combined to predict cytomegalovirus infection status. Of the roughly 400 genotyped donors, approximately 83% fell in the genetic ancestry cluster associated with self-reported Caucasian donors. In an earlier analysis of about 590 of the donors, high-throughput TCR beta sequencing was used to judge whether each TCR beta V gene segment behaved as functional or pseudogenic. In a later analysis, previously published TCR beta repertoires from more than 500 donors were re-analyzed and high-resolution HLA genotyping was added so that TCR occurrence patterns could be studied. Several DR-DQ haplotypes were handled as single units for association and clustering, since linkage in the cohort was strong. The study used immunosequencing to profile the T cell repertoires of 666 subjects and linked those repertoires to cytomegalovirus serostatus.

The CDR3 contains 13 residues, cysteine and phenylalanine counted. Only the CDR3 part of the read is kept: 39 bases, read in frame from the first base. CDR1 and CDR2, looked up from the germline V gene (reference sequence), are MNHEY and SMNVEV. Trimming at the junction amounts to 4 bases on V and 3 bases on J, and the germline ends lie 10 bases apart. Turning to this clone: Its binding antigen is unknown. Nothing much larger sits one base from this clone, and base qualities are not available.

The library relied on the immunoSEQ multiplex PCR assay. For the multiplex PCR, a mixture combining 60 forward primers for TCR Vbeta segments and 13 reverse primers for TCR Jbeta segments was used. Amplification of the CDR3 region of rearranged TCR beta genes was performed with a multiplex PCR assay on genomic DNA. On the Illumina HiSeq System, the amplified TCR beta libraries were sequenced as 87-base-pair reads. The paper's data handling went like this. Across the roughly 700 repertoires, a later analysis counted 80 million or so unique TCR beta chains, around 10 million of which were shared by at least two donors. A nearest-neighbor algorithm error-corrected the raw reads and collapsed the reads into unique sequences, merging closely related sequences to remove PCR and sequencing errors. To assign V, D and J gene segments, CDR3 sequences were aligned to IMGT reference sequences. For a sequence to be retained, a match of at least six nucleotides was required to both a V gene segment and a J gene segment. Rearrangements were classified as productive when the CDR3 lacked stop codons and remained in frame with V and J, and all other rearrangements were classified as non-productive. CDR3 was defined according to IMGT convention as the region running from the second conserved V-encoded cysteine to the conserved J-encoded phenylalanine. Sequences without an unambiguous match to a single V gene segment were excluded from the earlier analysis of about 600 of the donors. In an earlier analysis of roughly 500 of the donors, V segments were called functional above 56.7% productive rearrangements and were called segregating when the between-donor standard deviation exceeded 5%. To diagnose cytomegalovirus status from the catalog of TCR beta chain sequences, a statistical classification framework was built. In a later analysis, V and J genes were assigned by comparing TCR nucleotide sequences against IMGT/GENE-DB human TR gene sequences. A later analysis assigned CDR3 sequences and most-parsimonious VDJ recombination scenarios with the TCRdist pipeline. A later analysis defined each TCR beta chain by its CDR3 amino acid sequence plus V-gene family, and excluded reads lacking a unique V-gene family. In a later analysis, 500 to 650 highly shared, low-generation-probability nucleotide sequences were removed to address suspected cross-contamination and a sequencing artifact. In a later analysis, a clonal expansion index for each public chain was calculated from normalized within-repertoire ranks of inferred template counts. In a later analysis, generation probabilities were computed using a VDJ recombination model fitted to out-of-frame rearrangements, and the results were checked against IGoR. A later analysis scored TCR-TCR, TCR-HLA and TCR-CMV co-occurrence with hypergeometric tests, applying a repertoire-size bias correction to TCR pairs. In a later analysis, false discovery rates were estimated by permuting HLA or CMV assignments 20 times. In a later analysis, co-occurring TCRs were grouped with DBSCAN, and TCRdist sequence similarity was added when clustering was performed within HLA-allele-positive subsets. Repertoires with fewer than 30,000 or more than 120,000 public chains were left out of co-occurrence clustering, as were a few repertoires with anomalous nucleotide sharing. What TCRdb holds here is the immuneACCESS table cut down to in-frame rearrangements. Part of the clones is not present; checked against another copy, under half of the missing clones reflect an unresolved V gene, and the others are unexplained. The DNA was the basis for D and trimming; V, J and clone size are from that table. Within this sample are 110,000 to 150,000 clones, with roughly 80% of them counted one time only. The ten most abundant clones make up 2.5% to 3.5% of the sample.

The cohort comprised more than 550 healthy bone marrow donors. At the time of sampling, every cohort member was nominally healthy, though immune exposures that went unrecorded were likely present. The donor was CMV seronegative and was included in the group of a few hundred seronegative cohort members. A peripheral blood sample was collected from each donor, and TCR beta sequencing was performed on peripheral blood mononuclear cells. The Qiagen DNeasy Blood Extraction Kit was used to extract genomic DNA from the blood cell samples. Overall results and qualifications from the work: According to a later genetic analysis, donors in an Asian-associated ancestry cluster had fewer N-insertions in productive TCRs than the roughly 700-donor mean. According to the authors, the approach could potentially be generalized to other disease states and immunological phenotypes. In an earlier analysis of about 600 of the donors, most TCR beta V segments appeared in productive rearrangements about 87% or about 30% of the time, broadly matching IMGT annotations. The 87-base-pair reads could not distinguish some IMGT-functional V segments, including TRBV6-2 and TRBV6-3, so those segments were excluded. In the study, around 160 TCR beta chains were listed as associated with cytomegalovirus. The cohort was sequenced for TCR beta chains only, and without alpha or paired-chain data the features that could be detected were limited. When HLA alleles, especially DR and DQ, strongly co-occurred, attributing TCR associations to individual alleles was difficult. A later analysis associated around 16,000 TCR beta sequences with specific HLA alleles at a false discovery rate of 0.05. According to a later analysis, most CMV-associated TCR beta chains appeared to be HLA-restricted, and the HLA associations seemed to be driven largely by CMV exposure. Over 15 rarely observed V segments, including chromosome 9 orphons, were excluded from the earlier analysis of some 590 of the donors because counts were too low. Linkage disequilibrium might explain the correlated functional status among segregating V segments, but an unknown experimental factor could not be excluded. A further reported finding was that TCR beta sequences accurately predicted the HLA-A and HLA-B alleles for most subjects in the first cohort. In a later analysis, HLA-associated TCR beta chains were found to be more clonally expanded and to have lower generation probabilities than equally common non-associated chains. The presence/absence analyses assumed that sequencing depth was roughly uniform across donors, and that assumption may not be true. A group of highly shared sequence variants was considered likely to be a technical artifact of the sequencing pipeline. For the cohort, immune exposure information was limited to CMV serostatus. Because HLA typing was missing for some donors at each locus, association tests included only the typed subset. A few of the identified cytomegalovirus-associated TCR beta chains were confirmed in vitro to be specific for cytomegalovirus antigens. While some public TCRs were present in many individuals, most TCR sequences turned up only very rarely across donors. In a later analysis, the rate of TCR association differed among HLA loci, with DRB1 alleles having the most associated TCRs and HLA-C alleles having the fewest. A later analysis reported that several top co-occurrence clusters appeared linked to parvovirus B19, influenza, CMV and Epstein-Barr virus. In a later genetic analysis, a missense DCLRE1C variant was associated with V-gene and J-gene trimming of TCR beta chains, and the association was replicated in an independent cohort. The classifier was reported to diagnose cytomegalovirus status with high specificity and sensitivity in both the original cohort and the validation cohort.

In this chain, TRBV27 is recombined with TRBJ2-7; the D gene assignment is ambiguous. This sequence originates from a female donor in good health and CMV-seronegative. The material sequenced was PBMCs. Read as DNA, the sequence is TGTGCCAGCAGTTCCCAATCAGACTACGAGCAGTACTTC. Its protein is CASSSQSDYEQYF.